What follows are 28 T cell receptor beta chains derived from one specimen sequenced in a study of PD-1 blockade in classical Hodgkin lymphoma. Only in-frame clones appear in the TCRdb table, and some are missing; sequencing was by immunoSEQ multiplex PCR. The sample lists roughly 29,000 clones; approximately 89% were seen once. The time point: cycle 4 day 1 (C4D1), after 5 to 7 weeks of nivolumab. All the patients suffered relapse after autologous stem cell transplantation, and brentuximab vedotin exposure differed. Magnetic negative selection purified CD4+ T cells from thawed PBMCs. This material consisted of CD4+ T cells from blood, taken before the fourth cycle of nivolumab. Every receptor here comes from a human donor with classical Hodgkin lymphoma.

This rearrangement joins TRBV11-2 to TRBJ1-1, with D unclear. The V gene's germline CDR1 is SGHAT and CDR2 FQNNGV. Deletions cut 1 base from V and 4 bases from J, with 10 bases between. This CDR3 contains 14 residues. Here the CDR3 DNA reads TGTGCCAGCAGCTTAGTCGCCATGAGCACTGAAGCTTTCTTT. Amino acids: CASSLVAMSTEAFF.

This chain links TRBV7-9 with TRBJ2-7; TRBD1 is a possible D gene (6 bases). Trimming left V 4 bases short and J 0 bases short, with 13 bases between. Germline lookup yields CDR1 SEHNR and CDR2 FQNEAQ (reference sequence). There are 15 residues in the CDR3. CDR3 in amino acids: CASSWGHVSSYEQYF. DNA for the CDR3: TGTGCCAGCAGCTGGGGACACGTAAGCTCCTACGAGCAGTACTTC.

V gene TRBV5-1 combines with J gene TRBJ1-1; D may be TRBD1 (6 bases). With 5 bases removed from V and 5 bases from J, the gap between germline ends came to 13 bases. Germline lookup yields CDR1 SGHRS and CDR2 YFSETQ. The CDR3 sequence is 13 residues long. For the CDR3, the DNA is TGCGCCAGCAGATTGACAGGAGGGACTGAAGCTTTCTTT. Its protein product is CASRLTGGTEAFF. Full variable domain (missing parts from reference TRBV5-1 and TRBJ1-1): KAGVTQTPRYLIKTRGQQVTLSCSPISGHRSVSWYQQTPGQGLQFLFEYFSETQRNKGNFPGRFSGRQFSNSRSEMNVSTLELGDSALYLCASRLTGGTEAFFGQGTRLTVV.

CDR3 amino acids: CASSLNLGLAGGGGEQFF. The CDR3 region has the DNA TGTGCCAGCAGCTTGAACCTCGGACTAGCGGGAGGCGGCGGTGAGCAGTTCTTC. V gene TRBV5-8 combines with J gene TRBJ2-1; 14 bases line up with TRBD2. The CDR3 is 18 residues long. V shed 1 base and J 9 bases; nucleotides not matched to a gene: 12. In germline, CDR1 is SGHTS, CDR2 YDEGEE.

V and J are TRBV18 and TRBJ2-3; the match to TRBD1 covers 7 bases. CDR1 and CDR2 from the germline V gene are KGHSH and LQKENI. The CDR3 runs to 18 residues. V gave up 3 bases and J gave up 2 bases; unmatched junction bases: 14. The CDR3 region is CASSPSLILGQTTDTQYF. The CDR3 nucleotides are TGTGCCAGCTCACCCAGCCTGATCCTGGGACAGACCACAGATACGCAGTATTTT.

V is TRBV4-1 and J is TRBJ2-3; TRBD2 agrees at 10 bases. V lost 11 bases, J lost 0 bases, and 11 bases stayed unmatched. The CDR3 is made up of 16 amino acids. Germline CDR1 is MGHRA and CDR2 is YSYEKL. Here the CDR3 DNA reads TGCGCCGGAATAGCGGGAGGACCTACTAGCACAGATACGCAGTATTTT. Translated: CAGIAGGPTSTDTQYF.

The chain combines TRBV4-1 with TRBJ1-5; D is perhaps TRBD1 (5 bases). The CDR3 runs 14 residues. Per germline, CDR1 MGHRA and CDR2 YSYEKL. The V end was cut by 4 bases, the J end by 6 bases, with 13 bases between. The CDR3 is CASSPQGEGQPQHF. CDR3 nucleotides: TGCGCCAGCAGCCCTCAGGGTGAGGGTCAGCCCCAGCATTTT.

CDR3 sequence: CASSLRATPAYEQYF. CDR3 in DNA: TGTGCCAGCAGTCTCAGGGCTACCCCAGCCTACGAGCAGTACTTC. The V call is TRBV27, the J call TRBJ2-7; a weak D match, TRBD1 (5 bases). Germline CDR1 is MNHEY and CDR2 is SMNVEV (reference sequence). V lost 5 bases and J 2 bases, leaving 16 bases between the germline ends. This CDR3 has 15 residues.

DNA for the CDR3: TGTGCCAGCAGCAGGGGGACGTATAGCAATCAGCCCCAGCATTTT. It specifies CASSRGTYSNQPQHF. The rearrangement joins TRBV28 to TRBJ1-5; 7 bases are shared with TRBD1. V was clipped by 6 bases and J by 0 bases; unmatched bases: 5. This CDR3 has 15 residues. CDR1 is MDHEN, CDR2 SYDVKM, per germline.

This rearrangement joins TRBV5-6 to TRBJ2-7; the D gene is possibly TRBD2 (5 bases). V lost 0 bases, J lost 3 bases, and 10 bases lay in between. The CDR3 spans 14 residues. CDR1 is SGHDT and CDR2 is YYEEEE in the germline V gene. This chain's CDR3 is CASSLGGLNYEQYF. CDR3 nucleotide sequence: TGTGCCAGCAGCTTGGGCGGACTGAACTACGAGCAGTACTTC.

The J gene is TRBJ2-2, the V gene TRBV7-2; D is perhaps TRBD2 (6 bases). Trimming took off 2 bases at V and 4 bases at J, with 17 bases between the two ends. The CDR3 spans 17 residues. The V gene's germline CDR1 is SGHTA and CDR2 FQGNSA. The chain's CDR3 is CASSLTGAGTFTGELFF. The DNA of the CDR3 is TGTGCCAGCAGCTTAACAGGTGCGGGAACTTTCACCGGGGAGCTGTTTTTT.

V usage is TRBV7-2 and J usage is TRBJ2-3; either TRBD1 or TRBD2 may supply D (5 bases each). Trimming pared 7 bases from V and 1 base from J, leaving 18 bases between. Germline V gives CDR1 SGHTA, CDR2 FQGNSA. The CDR3 contains 16 residues. The CDR3 sequence is CASIIRGPLGTDTQYF. Written as DNA, the CDR3 is TGTGCCAGCATCATAAGGGGACCTCTAGGCACAGATACGCAGTATTTT. Using reference TRBV7-2 and TRBJ2-3 for the parts outside the CDR3, the full variable domain is GAGVSQSPSNKVTEKGKDVELRCDPISGHTALYWYRQSLGQGLEFLIYFQGNSAPDKSGLPSDRFSAERTGGSVSTLTIQRTQQEDSAVYLCASIIRGPLGTDTQYFGPGTRLTVL.

This chain uses TRBV18 with TRBJ2-1; D possibly corresponds to TRBD2 (6 bases). The CDR3 loop spans 18 amino acids. Germline values: CDR1 KGHSH, CDR2 LQKENI. Trimming pared 3 bases from V and 2 bases from J, leaving 20 bases between. CDR3 DNA: TGTGCCAGCTCACCGGGCGACTTAGCGGTCTCTACCTACAATGAGCAGTTCTTC. It codes for CASSPGDLAVSTYNEQFF.

The V gene is TRBV5-5, the J gene TRBJ1-1; D is undetermined. V lost 0 bases to trimming and J lost 1 base, with 4 bases between them. The CDR3 runs 13 residues. Looked up from germline, CDR1 is SGHKS and CDR2 is YYEKEE (reference sequence). DNA of the CDR3: TGTGCCAGCAGCTTGGGGGCGAACACTGAAGCTTTCTTT. The encoded protein is CASSLGANTEAFF.

This chain links TRBV15 with TRBJ1-2; D uncertain. Germline V lookup: CDR1 LNHNV, CDR2 YYDKDF (reference sequence). With 3 bases removed from V and 1 base from J, the gap between germline ends came to 12 bases. The CDR3 contains 15 residues. The CDR3 DNA reads as TGTGCCACCAGCAGGACAATGAATAATAACTATGGCTACACCTTC. It yields the protein CATSRTMNNNYGYTF.

V is TRBV29-1 and J is TRBJ1-4; D not certain. The V end lost 5 bases, the J end lost 8 bases, and 12 bases lay between the germline ends. The CDR3 consists of 12 residues. CDR1 is SQVTM, CDR2 ANQGSEA, per germline. CDR3 loop: CSVQGPDEKLFF. The CDR3 nucleotides are TGCAGCGTTCAAGGGCCCGACGAAAAACTGTTTTTT.

The rearrangement uses TRBV7-9 and TRBJ2-7; D perhaps matches TRBD2 (6 bases). CDR3 length equals 15 residues. Germline lookup yields CDR1 SEHNR and CDR2 FQNEAQ (reference sequence). Trimming stripped 1 base from V and 2 bases from J, with 12 bases between. The CDR3 is CASSLDPSAAYEQYF. CDR3 DNA sequence: TGTGCCAGCAGCTTAGACCCTAGCGCGGCCTACGAGCAGTACTTC.

V and J are TRBV27 and TRBJ2-1; TRBD2 agrees at 13 bases. Trimming removed 0 bases from V and 7 bases from J; junction bases left unmatched: 3. The germline gives CDR1 MNHEY, CDR2 SMNVEV (reference sequence). This CDR3 has 16 amino acids. Written as DNA, the CDR3 is TGTGCCAGCAGTTTATCGAGGACTAGCGGGAGAAATGAGCAGTTCTTC. Residues: CASSLSRTSGRNEQFF.

The chain combines TRBV6-1 with TRBJ2-5, with 12 bases identical to TRBD2. The CDR3 consists of 16 residues. Trimming took 4 bases from V and 1 from J; bases not matched to a gene: 4. Per the germline V gene, CDR1 is MNHNS and CDR2 is SASEGT. This CDR3 is CASSAWTSGTQETQYF. The CDR3 DNA reads as TGTGCCAGCAGTGCATGGACTAGCGGGACCCAAGAGACCCAGTACTTC.

The chain is built from TRBV6-1 and TRBJ1-2; D is unresolved. Germline V gene lookup returns CDR1 MNHNS and CDR2 SASEGT. Trimming took off 5 bases at V and 2 bases at J, with 15 bases between the two ends. This CDR3 is 15 amino acids long. CDR3 sequence reads: CASSKFDGLNYGYTF. As DNA, the CDR3 is TGTGCCAGCAGTAAATTTGACGGGCTAAACTATGGCTACACCTTC.

Here the CDR3 DNA reads TGCGCCAGCAGCCCCGGGACGAACACTGAAGCTTTCTTT. Protein: CASSPGTNTEAFF. The J gene is TRBJ1-1, the V gene TRBV5-1, with a weak D call TRBD1 (5 bases). CDR1 SGHRS and CDR2 YFSETQ come from the germline V gene. The V gene lost 4 bases and the J gene lost 1 base, with 8 bases spanning the gap. The CDR3 has 13 residues.

The chain has TRBV11-2 and TRBJ2-2, with D possibly matching TRBD1 (6 bases). The CDR3 totals 15 residues. With 3 bases removed from V and 4 bases from J, the gap between germline ends came to 12 bases. Germline V gives CDR1 SGHAT, CDR2 FQNNGV. CDR3 residues: CASSFGQLLTGELFF. CDR3 in DNA: TGTGCCAGCAGCTTCGGACAGTTACTCACCGGGGAGCTGTTTTTT.

The chain has TRBV19 and TRBJ1-3; a weak D match, TRBD1 (5 bases). Germline assignment: CDR1 LNHDA and CDR2 SQIVND (reference sequence). The CDR3 contains 16 residues. Trimming stripped 10 bases from V and 0 bases from J, with 19 bases between. DNA for the CDR3: TGTGCCACGTCAACAGGCCTACCGACCTCTGGAAACACCATATATTTT. Translation: CATSTGLPTSGNTIYF.

The chain joins TRBV6-5 to TRBJ1-2, with unresolved D. The CDR3 runs 14 residues. Germline V gene lookup returns CDR1 MNHEY and CDR2 SVGAGI. Trimming cost V 6 bases and J 2 bases, with 13 bases left between them. CDR3 amino acids: CASRAVSTNYGYTF. The CDR3, as DNA: TGTGCCAGCAGGGCTGTCTCTACGAACTATGGCTACACCTTC.

The rearrangement joins TRBV5-6 to TRBJ1-2, with 9 bases aligning to TRBD1. The length of the CDR3 is 16 residues. V was clipped by 4 bases and J by 0 bases; unmatched bases: 7. CDR1 and CDR2 (germline): SGHDT, YYEEEE. DNA of the CDR3: TGTGCCAGCAGCCGGGGGACAGGGAGGACTAACTATGGCTACACCTTC. It specifies CASSRGTGRTNYGYTF.

This chain joins TRBV6-1 and TRBJ1-2, with D unresolved. V dropped 4 bases and J dropped 4 bases, with 13 bases sitting between them. This CDR3 contains 14 residues. Germline V lookup: CDR1 MNHNS, CDR2 SASEGT. The CDR3: CASSVGPSFYGYTF. The CDR3 region has the DNA TGTGCCAGCAGTGTCGGGCCTTCCTTCTATGGCTACACCTTC.

The V call is TRBV11-1, the J call TRBJ2-6, with 7 bases aligning to TRBD1. Germline CDR1 reads SGHAT; CDR2 reads FQDESV (reference sequence). V gave up 5 bases and J gave up 0 bases; unmatched junction bases: 7. The CDR3 is made up of 17 amino acids. CDR3 amino acids: CASSQTGQSSGANVLTF. The DNA of the CDR3 is TGTGCCAGCAGCCAGACAGGGCAGAGCTCTGGGGCCAACGTCCTGACTTTC.

V is TRBV27 and J is TRBJ1-1, with D unclear. Germline values: CDR1 MNHEY, CDR2 SMNVEV (reference sequence). Trimming pared 3 bases from V and 1 base from J, leaving 6 bases between. This CDR3 comprises 13 residues. The DNA of the CDR3 is TGTGCCAGCAGTTTGTCGGAGAACACTGAAGCTTTCTTT. Translation gives CASSLSENTEAFF.